The 9 T cell receptor beta chains listed next were all sequenced from one sample in a study of blood T cell repertoires in COVID-19. TCRdb's table, derived via immunoSEQ multiplex PCR, lists solely in-frame clones and lacks some. Altogether approximately 200,000 clones are present, 70% to 90% being singletons, with the ten largest covering about 3.3%. Source material: peripheral blood. All receptors come from a man aged 55 to 70 with acute or convalescent COVID-19.

The V and J genes are TRBV7-2 and TRBJ1-4; D call uncertain. Trimming stripped 7 bases from V and 4 bases from J, with 16 bases between. The germline V gene encodes CDR1 SGHTA and CDR2 FQGNSA. The CDR3 spans 15 residues. CDR3 amino acids: CASTSLGANNEKLFF. CDR3 coding DNA: TGTGCCAGCACCTCTCTGGGAGCAAATAATGAAAAACTGTTTTTT.

CDR3 bases: TGCGCCAGCAGCTTGGACATCCAGGAGGTCTCCTACGAGCAGTACTTC. Its protein is CASSLDIQEVSYEQYF. The rearrangement joins TRBV5-1 to TRBJ2-7; tentative D call: TRBD2 (5 bases). The germline V gene encodes CDR1 SGHRS and CDR2 YFSETQ. The CDR3 runs to 16 residues. The V and J ends lost 0 bases and 0 bases respectively, with 13 bases between them.

The chain is built from TRBV4-1 and TRBJ2-1; D might be TRBD2 (6 bases). Trimming stripped 0 bases from V and 7 bases from J, with 13 bases between. Germline lookup yields CDR1 MGHRA and CDR2 YSYEKL. The CDR3 covers 15 residues. In nucleotides, the CDR3 is TGCGCCAGCAGCCAAGAGGGGCGGGACTTTAATGAGCAGTTCTTC. This translates into CASSQEGRDFNEQFF.

The count of this clone is one. The V and J genes are TRBV2 and TRBJ2-3, with D possibly being TRBD2 (5 bases). V was clipped by 3 bases and J by 8 bases, with 9 bases between them. CDR1 and CDR2 (germline): SNHLY, FYNNEI. The CDR3 contains 12 residues. The DNA for the CDR3 is TGTGCCAGCAGTGAGCAGGCGGGTACGCAGTATTTT. Residues: CASSEQAGTQYF. Drawing the rest from reference TRBV2 and TRBJ2-3, the complete variable domain is EPEVTQTPSHQVTQMGQEVILRCVPISNHLYFYWYRQILGQKVEFLVSFYNNEISEKSEIFDDQFSVERPDGSNFTLKIRSTKLEDSAMYFCASSEQAGTQYFGPGTRLTVL.

This clone came up once. J is TRBJ2-7 and V is TRBV9, with D perhaps TRBD1 (7 bases). This CDR3 comprises 14 residues. The germline V gene has CDR1 SGDLS and CDR2 YYNGEE. Trimming pared 6 bases from V and 5 bases from J, leaving 18 bases between. Here the CDR3 reads CASNGGDSLHEQYF. The DNA of the CDR3 is TGTGCCAGCAACGGAGGGGACAGCCTGCACGAGCAGTACTTC.

The chain carries TRBV7-9 and TRBJ1-6; 9 positions agree with TRBD1. The J segment lost 8 bases and the V segment lost 3 bases, leaving 5 bases of the junction unmatched. Looked up from germline, CDR1 is SEHNR and CDR2 is FQNEAQ (reference sequence). This CDR3 has 15 residues. The CDR3 sequence: CASSFGTGLYSPLHF. For the CDR3, the DNA is TGTGCCAGCAGCTTTGGGACAGGGTTGTATTCACCCCTCCACTTT.

This clone has just one count. This rearrangement joins TRBV7-2 to TRBJ1-3; D is uncertain. V was cut by 1 base and J by 2 bases, with 9 bases left in between. Per germline, CDR1 SGHTA and CDR2 FQGNSA. The CDR3 has 15 amino acids. The CDR3 is CASSLVWQTGNTIYF. CDR3 DNA: TGTGCCAGCAGCTTAGTGTGGCAGACTGGAAACACCATATATTTT.

This clone has a single count. The V and J genes are TRBV7-9 and TRBJ1-6; TRBD1 matches 7 bases. This CDR3 is 14 amino acids long. Germline-derived CDR1 and CDR2 are SEHNR and FQNEAQ (reference sequence). The trim removed 1 base at V and 8 bases at J, leaving 2 bases unmatched. CDR3 nucleotides: TGTGCCAGCAGCTTAGAGGGACAGTATTCACCCCTCCACTTT. Translated, it gives CASSLEGQYSPLHF.

The chain employs TRBV4-2 and TRBJ2-7; a possible D gene is TRBD1 (6 bases). CDR1 is LGHNA and CDR2 is YNFKEQ in the germline V gene. Trimming shortened V by 3 bases and J by 4 bases, and 28 bases separated the two germline ends. The CDR3 is made up of 19 amino acids. CDR3 loop: CASSQRVRTDGLPPYEQYF. CDR3 DNA sequence: TGTGCCAGCAGCCAGCGAGTTAGGACAGACGGGTTACCCCCTTACGAGCAGTACTTC.